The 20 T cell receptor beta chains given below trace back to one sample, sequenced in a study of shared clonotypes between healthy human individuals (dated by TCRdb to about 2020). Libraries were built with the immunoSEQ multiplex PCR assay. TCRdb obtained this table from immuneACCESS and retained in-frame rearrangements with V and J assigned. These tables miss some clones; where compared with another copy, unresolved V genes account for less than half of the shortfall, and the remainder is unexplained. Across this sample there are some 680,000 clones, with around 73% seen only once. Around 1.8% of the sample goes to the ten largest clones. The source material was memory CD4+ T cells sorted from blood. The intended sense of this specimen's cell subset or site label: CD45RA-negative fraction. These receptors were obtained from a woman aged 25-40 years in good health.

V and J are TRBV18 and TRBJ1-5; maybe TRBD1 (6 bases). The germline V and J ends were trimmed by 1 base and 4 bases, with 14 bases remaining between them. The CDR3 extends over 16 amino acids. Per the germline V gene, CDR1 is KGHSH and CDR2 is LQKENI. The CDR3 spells CASSPRGAFGNQPQHF. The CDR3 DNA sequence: TGTGCCAGCTCACCACGGGGGGCTTTCGGGAATCAGCCCCAGCATTTT. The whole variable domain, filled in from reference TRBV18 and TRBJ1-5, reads NAGVMQNPRHLVRRRGQEARLRCSPMKGHSHVYWYRQLPEEGLKFMVYLQKENIIDESGMPKERFSAEFPKEGPSILRIQQVVRGDSAAYFCASSPRGAFGNQPQHFGDGTRLSIL.

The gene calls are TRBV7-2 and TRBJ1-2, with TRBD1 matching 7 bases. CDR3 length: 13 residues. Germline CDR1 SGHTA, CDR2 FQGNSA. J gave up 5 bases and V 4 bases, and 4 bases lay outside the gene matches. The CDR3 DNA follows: TGTGCCAGCAGCTCAATACAGGGGTATGGCTACACCTTC. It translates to CASSSIQGYGYTF.

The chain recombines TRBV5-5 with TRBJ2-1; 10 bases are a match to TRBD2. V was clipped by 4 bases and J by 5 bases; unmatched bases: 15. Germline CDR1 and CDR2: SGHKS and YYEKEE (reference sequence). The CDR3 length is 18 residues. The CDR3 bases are TGTGCCAGCAGCCTCTGGGGTCTAGCGGGAGTTATGGACAATGAGCAGTTCTTC. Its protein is CASSLWGLAGVMDNEQFF.

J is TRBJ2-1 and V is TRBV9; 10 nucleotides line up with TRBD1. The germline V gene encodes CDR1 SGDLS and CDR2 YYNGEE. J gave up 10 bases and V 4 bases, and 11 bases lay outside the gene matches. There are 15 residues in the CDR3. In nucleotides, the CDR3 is TGTGCCAGCAGCCGAACCGGGACAGGGGCCATGGAGCAGTTCTTC. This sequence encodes CASSRTGTGAMEQFF. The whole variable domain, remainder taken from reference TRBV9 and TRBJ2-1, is DSGVTQTPKHLITATGQRVTLRCSPRSGDLSVYWYQQSLDQGLQFLIQYYNGEERAKGNILERFSAQQFPDLHSELNLSSLELGDSALYFCASSRTGTGAMEQFFGPGTRLTVL.

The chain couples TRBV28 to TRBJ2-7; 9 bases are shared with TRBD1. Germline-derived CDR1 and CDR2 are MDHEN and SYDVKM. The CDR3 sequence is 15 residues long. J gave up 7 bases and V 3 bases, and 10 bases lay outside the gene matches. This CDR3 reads CASSFSGTGYREQYF. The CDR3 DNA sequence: TGTGCCAGCAGTTTCTCCGGGACAGGGTATCGGGAGCAGTACTTC.

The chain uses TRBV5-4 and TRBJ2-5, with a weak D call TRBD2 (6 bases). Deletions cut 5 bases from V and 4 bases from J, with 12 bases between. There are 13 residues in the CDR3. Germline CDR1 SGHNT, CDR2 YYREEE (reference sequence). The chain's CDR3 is CASSFQAGETQYF. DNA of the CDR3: TGTGCCAGCAGTTTCCAAGCGGGAGAGACCCAGTACTTC.

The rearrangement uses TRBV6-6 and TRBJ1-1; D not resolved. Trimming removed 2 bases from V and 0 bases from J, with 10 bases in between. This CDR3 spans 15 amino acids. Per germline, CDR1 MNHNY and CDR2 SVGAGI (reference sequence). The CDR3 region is CASSYANTLNTEAFF. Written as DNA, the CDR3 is TGTGCCAGCAGTTACGCGAATACCCTGAACACTGAAGCTTTCTTT.

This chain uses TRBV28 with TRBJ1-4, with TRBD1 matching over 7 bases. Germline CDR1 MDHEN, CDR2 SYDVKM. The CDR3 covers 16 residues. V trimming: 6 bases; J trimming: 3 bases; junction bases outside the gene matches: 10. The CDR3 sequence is CASRFGRQGANEKLFF. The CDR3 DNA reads TGTGCCAGCAGGTTCGGAAGACAGGGTGCTAATGAAAAACTGTTTTTT. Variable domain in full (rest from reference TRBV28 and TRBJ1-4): DVKVTQSSRYLVKRTGEKVFLECVQDMDHENMFWYRQDPGLGLRLIYFSYDVKMKEKGDIPEGYSVSREKKERFSLILESASTNQTSMYLCASRFGRQGANEKLFFGSGTQLSVL.

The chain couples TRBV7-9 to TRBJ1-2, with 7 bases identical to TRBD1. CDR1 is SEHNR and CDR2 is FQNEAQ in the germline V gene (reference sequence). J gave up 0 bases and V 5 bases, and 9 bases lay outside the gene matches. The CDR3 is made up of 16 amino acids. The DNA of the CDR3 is TGTGCCAGCAGCCCCCCCCTGGACAGGACTAACTATGGCTACACCTTC. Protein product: CASSPPLDRTNYGYTF.

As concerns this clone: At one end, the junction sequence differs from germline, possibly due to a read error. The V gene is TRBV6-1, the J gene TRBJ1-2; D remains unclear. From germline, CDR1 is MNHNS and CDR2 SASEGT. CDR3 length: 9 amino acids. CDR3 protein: CASSEFAQF. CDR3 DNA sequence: TGTGCCAGCAGTGAGTTTGCCCAGTTC.

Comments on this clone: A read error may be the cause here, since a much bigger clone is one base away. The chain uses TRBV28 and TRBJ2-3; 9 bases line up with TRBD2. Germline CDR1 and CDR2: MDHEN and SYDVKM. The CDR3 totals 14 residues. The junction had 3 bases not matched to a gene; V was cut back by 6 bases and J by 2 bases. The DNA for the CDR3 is TGTGCCAGCAGGACTAGCGGCTACACAGATACGCAGTATTTT. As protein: CASRTSGYTDTQYF.

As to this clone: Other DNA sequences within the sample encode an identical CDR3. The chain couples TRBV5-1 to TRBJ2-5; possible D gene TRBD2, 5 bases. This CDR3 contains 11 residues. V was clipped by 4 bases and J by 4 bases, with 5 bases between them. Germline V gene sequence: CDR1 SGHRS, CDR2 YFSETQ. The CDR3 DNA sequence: TGCGCCAGCAGCGGAGGAGAGACCCAGTACTTC. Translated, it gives CASSGGETQYF.

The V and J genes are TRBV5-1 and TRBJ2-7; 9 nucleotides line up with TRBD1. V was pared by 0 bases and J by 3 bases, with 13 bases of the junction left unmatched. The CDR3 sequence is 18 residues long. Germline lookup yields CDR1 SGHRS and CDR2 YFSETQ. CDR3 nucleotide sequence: TGCGCCAGCAGCTTGGCGGGTTTTTCCGGGACAGGGAACTACGAGCAGTACTTC. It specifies CASSLAGFSGTGNYEQYF.

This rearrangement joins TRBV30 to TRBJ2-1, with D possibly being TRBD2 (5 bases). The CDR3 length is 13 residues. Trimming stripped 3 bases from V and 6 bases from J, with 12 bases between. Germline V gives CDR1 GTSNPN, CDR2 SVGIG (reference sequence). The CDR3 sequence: CAWSRGSINEQFF. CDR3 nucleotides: TGTGCCTGGAGCCGGGGATCTATCAATGAGCAGTTCTTC.

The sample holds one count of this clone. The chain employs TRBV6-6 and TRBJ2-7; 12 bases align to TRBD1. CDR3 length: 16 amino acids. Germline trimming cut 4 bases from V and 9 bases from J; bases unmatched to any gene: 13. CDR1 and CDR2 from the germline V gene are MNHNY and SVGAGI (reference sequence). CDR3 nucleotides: TGTGCCAGCAGTTCCAAACCCGGGACAGGGGGCATCGGGCAGTACTTC. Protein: CASSSKPGTGGIGQYF.

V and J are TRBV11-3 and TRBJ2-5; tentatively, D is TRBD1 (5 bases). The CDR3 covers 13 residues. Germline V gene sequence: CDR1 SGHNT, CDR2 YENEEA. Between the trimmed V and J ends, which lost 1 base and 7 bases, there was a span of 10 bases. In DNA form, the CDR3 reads TGTGCCAGCAGCTTAGCGGCTGGGGCGACCCAGTACTTC. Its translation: CASSLAAGATQYF. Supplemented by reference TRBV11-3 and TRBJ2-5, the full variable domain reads EAGVVQSPRYKIIEKKQPVAFWCNPISGHNTLYWYLQNLGQGPELLIRYENEEAVDDSQLPKDRFSAERLKGVDSTLKIQPAELGDSAVYLCASSLAAGATQYFGPGTRLLVL.

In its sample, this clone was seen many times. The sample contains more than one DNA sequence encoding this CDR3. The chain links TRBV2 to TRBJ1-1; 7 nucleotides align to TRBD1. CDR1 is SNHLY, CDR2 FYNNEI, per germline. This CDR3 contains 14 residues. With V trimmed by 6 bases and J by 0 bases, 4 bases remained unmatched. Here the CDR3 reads CASRDRVMNTEAFF. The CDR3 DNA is TGTGCCAGCAGAGACAGGGTCATGAACACTGAAGCTTTCTTT.

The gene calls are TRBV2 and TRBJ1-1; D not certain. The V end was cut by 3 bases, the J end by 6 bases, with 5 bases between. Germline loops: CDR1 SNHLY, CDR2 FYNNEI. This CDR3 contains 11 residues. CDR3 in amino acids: CASSDFAEAFF. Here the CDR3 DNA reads TGTGCCAGCAGTGACTTCGCTGAAGCTTTCTTT.

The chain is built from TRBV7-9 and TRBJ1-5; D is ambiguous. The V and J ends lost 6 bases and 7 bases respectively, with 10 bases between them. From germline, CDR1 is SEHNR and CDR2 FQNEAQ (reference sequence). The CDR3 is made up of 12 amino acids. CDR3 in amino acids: CASSFPRQPQHF. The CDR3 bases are TGTGCCAGCAGTTTTCCCAGGCAGCCCCAGCATTTT.

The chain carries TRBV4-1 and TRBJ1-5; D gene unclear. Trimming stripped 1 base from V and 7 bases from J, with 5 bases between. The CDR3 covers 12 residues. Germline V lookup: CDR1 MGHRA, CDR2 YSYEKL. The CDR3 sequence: CASSQGGQPQHF. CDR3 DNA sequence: TGCGCCAGCAGCCAAGGGGGACAGCCCCAGCATTTT.